The 24 T cell receptor beta chains reported below all come from one sample, sequenced in a study of cytomegalovirus exposure and HLA in healthy donors. A multiplex PCR was run with 60 Vbeta primers and 13 Jbeta primers. Repertoires were generated with immunoSEQ multiplex PCR, while TCRdb's copy carries only in-frame clones and drops some. The repertoire consists of around 37,000 clones, with 74% occurring once and the leading ten covering 6.3%. Sequences were obtained from PBMCs. The receptors stem from a man aged 25-45 years in good health and CMV-seronegative.

This clone was recorded only once. The chain uses TRBV2 and TRBJ1-2; D not resolved. There are 13 residues in the CDR3. With 6 bases removed from V and 3 bases from J, the gap between germline ends came to 11 bases. CDR1 SNHLY and CDR2 FYNNEI come from the germline V gene. The CDR3 sequence: CASSRDSDYGYTF. CDR3 DNA sequence: TGTGCCAGCAGCCGCGATTCCGACTATGGCTACACCTTC.

The chain has TRBV6-5 and TRBJ1-2, with 7 bases that match TRBD1. The CDR3 runs 15 residues. Germline CDR1 is MNHEY and CDR2 is SVGAGI. Trimming cost V 2 bases and J 5 bases; bases outside gene matches: 8. The DNA of the CDR3 is TGTGCCAGCAGTTACGGGACAGCCAATTCTTATGGCTACACCTTC. Protein sequence: CASSYGTANSYGYTF.

The V gene is TRBV2, the J gene TRBJ2-5, with 13 bases lining up with TRBD2. Germline CDR1 SNHLY, CDR2 FYNNEI. Losses at the gene ends were 7 bases for V and 3 bases for J; bases not matched to a gene: 5. The CDR3 loop spans 15 amino acids. CDR3 coding DNA: TGTGCCAGCATCCTCGGACTAGCGGGAGAAGAGACCCAGTACTTC. Encoded protein: CASILGLAGEETQYF.

J is TRBJ2-1 and V is TRBV7-9; D remains unclear. This CDR3 contains 12 residues. Deletions cut 1 base from V and 9 bases from J, with 7 bases between. CDR1 SEHNR and CDR2 FQNEAQ come from the germline V gene (reference sequence). CDR3 coding DNA: TGTGCCAGCAGCTTAGGTCTAATTGAGCAGTTCTTC. Translating it yields CASSLGLIEQFF.

The chain employs TRBV15 and TRBJ2-1; 7 bases agree with TRBD2. The CDR3 sequence is 14 residues long. Germline values: CDR1 LNHNV, CDR2 YYDKDF (reference sequence). The ends lost 2 bases at V and 3 bases at J; junction bases unmatched: 1. CDR3 in amino acids: CATSRLADYNEQFF. For the CDR3, the DNA is TGTGCCACCAGCAGACTAGCGGACTACAATGAGCAGTTCTTC.

The chain recombines TRBV27 with TRBJ2-7; TRBD1 might be the D (6 bases). Germline CDR1 MNHEY, CDR2 SMNVEV (reference sequence). With 2 bases removed from V and 5 bases from J, the gap between germline ends came to 16 bases. The CDR3 runs to 15 residues. The CDR3 bases are TGTGCCAGCAGTTTAGGTTGGGGGCGGTCCGACGAGCAGTACTTC. This sequence encodes CASSLGWGRSDEQYF.

V is TRBV30 and J is TRBJ1-2; the D gene is possibly TRBD1 (5 bases). Germline V gives CDR1 GTSNPN, CDR2 SVGIG (reference sequence). CDR3 size: 13 residues. The V end was cut by 0 bases, the J end by 5 bases, with 10 bases between. The DNA for the CDR3 is TGTGCCTGGAGTGTAGCTCAGGGATATGGCTACACCTTC. Translation: CAWSVAQGYGYTF.

The genes are TRBV7-2 and TRBJ2-7; TRBD2 aligns across 8 bases. The CDR3 is 15 amino acids. Trimming took 1 base from V and 0 from J; bases not matched to a gene: 2. CDR1 SGHTA and CDR2 FQGNSA come from the germline V gene. This CDR3 reads CASSLGGTSSYEQYF. CDR3 nucleotides: TGTGCCAGCAGCTTAGGGGGGACTAGCTCCTACGAGCAGTACTTC.

The chain uses TRBV4-2 and TRBJ2-7, with 11 nucleotides matching TRBD1. This CDR3 is built from 14 residues. Per germline, CDR1 LGHNA and CDR2 YNFKEQ. With V trimmed by 3 bases and J by 4 bases, 2 bases remained unmatched. The CDR3 spells CASSQGQGVYEQYF. The CDR3 DNA reads as TGTGCCAGCAGCCAGGGACAGGGGGTTTACGAGCAGTACTTC.

The chain carries TRBV18 and TRBJ2-2; 7 bases are a match to TRBD2. The CDR3 totals 17 residues. V shed 3 bases, J shed 1 base, and the junction held 8 bases outside the gene matches. The germline V gene encodes CDR1 KGHSH and CDR2 LQKENI. The CDR3 DNA is TGTGCCAGCTCACCCACCAAATGGGAGGGGAACACCGGGGAGCTGTTTTTT. Its translation is CASSPTKWEGNTGELFF.

The genes are TRBV13 and TRBJ1-5, with TRBD1 as a possible D gene (5 bases). CDR1 is PRHDT and CDR2 is FYEKMQ in the germline V gene (reference sequence). V lost 0 bases and J lost 7, with 19 bases in between. CDR3 length: 17 amino acids. CDR3 sequence reads: CASSLGQEGRIGQPQHF. The CDR3 bases are TGTGCCAGCAGCTTAGGCCAGGAGGGGCGGATAGGGCAGCCCCAGCATTTT.

This clone appeared once. This chain's CDR3 is CASTTVYEQYF. CDR3 DNA sequence: TGTGCCAGCACCACGGTCTACGAGCAGTACTTC. The rearrangement uses TRBV6-5 and TRBJ2-5; unclear D gene. The J call may not be correct, given that the DNA end is closer to TRBJ2-7. The CDR3 is 11 residues long. Germline loops: CDR1 MNHEY, CDR2 SVGAGI.

This clone was seen just once. The V and J genes are TRBV27 and TRBJ2-2; 7 bases agree with TRBD1. This CDR3 has 15 residues. The V gene's germline CDR1 is MNHEY and CDR2 SMNVEV (reference sequence). With 4 bases clipped from V and 2 bases from J, the junction kept 4 bases outside the gene matches. CDR3 amino acids: CASSSDRVNTGELFF. DNA of the CDR3: TGTGCCAGCAGTTCCGACAGGGTAAACACCGGGGAGCTGTTTTTT.

The rearrangement joins TRBV2 to TRBJ1-3, with 7 bases lining up with TRBD1. The junction had 7 bases not matched to a gene; V was cut back by 8 bases and J by 3 bases. In germline, CDR1 is SNHLY, CDR2 FYNNEI. The CDR3 length is 14 residues. The CDR3 DNA reads TGTGCCAGCCTACAGGGGATGAGTGGAAACACCATATATTTT. It translates to CASLQGMSGNTIYF.

This chain connects TRBV11-2 to TRBJ2-5; 12 bases match TRBD1. Germline V gene lookup returns CDR1 SGHAT and CDR2 FQNNGV. CDR3 length: 15 amino acids. V dropped 6 bases and J dropped 5; count of bases not matched to a gene: 7. The CDR3 protein is CASSSGQGAWETQYF. CDR3 sequence (DNA): TGTGCCAGCAGTTCGGGACAGGGGGCTTGGGAGACCCAGTACTTC.

The chain is built from TRBV4-1 and TRBJ2-2; 7 bases agree with TRBD1. Germline loops: CDR1 MGHRA, CDR2 YSYEKL. V was pared by 1 base and J by 6 bases, with 5 bases of the junction left unmatched. The CDR3 covers 15 residues. The DNA for the CDR3 is TGCGCCAGCAGCCAAGGACAGGGTATGGCCGGGGAGCTGTTTTTT. Amino acids: CASSQGQGMAGELFF.

The V gene is TRBV29-1, the J gene TRBJ1-5; D is possibly TRBD1 (5 bases). Germline CDR1 and CDR2: SQVTM and ANQGSEA. Trimming stripped 6 bases from V and 0 bases from J, with 6 bases between. The CDR3 has 12 residues. CDR3 in DNA: TGCAGCGTGGGGGGTAGCAATCAGCCCCAGCATTTT. Protein sequence: CSVGGSNQPQHF.

To note about this clone: A read error may produce the germline difference seen at one junction end. The chain recombines TRBV7-8 with TRBJ1-2; D uncertain. This CDR3 region has 10 residues. Germline V lookup: CDR1 SGHVS, CDR2 FQNEAQ. The CDR3 loop reads CATGDYGYPF. The CDR3 DNA sequence: TGTGCCACAGGCGACTATGGCTACCCCTTC.

For the CDR3, the DNA is TGTGCCAGCAGTGCCAATCCATCCCAGGGGCGAGGCTACACCTTC. This sequence encodes CASSANPSQGRGYTF. V usage is TRBV6-1 and J usage is TRBJ1-2, with TRBD1 as a possible D gene (6 bases). Germline assignment: CDR1 MNHNS and CDR2 SASEGT. Trimming pared 4 bases from V and 8 bases from J, leaving 20 bases between. This CDR3 is built from 15 residues.

CDR3 residues: CASSLGNNEQFF. CDR3 in DNA: TGTGCCAGCAGCTTAGGCAACAATGAGCAGTTCTTC. This rearrangement joins TRBV7-3 to TRBJ2-1; D is unclear. This CDR3 comprises 12 residues. The V end lost 2 bases, the J end lost 5 bases, and 4 bases lay between the germline ends. The V gene's germline CDR1 is SGHTA and CDR2 FQGTGA. Filled out from reference TRBV7-3 and TRBJ2-1, the complete variable domain reads GAGVSQTPSNKVTEKGKYVELRCDPISGHTALYWYRQSLGQGPEFLIYFQGTGAADDSGLPNDRFFAVRPEGSVSTLKIQRTERGDSAVYLCASSLGNNEQFFGPGTRLTVL.

The chain joins TRBV13 to TRBJ2-7; possible D gene TRBD2, 5 bases. Germline lookup yields CDR1 PRHDT and CDR2 FYEKMQ (reference sequence). The CDR3 covers 12 residues. The V gene lost 1 base and the J gene lost 6 bases, with 7 bases spanning the gap. CDR3: CASSLDTSEQYF. CDR3 bases: TGTGCCAGCAGCTTAGACACTAGCGAGCAGTACTTC.

The chain recombines TRBV19 with TRBJ1-1; 7 bases agree with TRBD1. Germline trimming cut 4 bases from V and 0 bases from J; bases unmatched to any gene: 5. The CDR3 length is 15 residues. CDR1 is LNHDA, CDR2 SQIVND, per germline (reference sequence). The CDR3 loop is CASSNRDRLNTEAFF. In DNA, the CDR3 is TGTGCCAGTAGTAACCGGGACAGATTGAACACTGAAGCTTTCTTT.

This clone was detected only once. This sequence joins TRBV19 and TRBJ2-7; TRBD2 agrees at 8 bases. The CDR3 length is 16 residues. The junction had 13 bases not matched to a gene; V was cut back by 6 bases and J by 3 bases. Germline values: CDR1 LNHDA, CDR2 SQIVND (reference sequence). The DNA for the CDR3 is TGTGCCAGTAGCCCCGGAGGGGCGGGAGGTCGCTACGAGCAGTACTTC. The encoded protein is CASSPGGAGGRYEQYF. The variable domain in full, with the rest retrieved from reference TRBV19 and TRBJ2-7, is DGGITQSPKYLFRKEGQNVTLSCEQNLNHDAMYWYRQDPGQGLRLIYYSQIVNDFQKGDIAEGYSVSREKKESFPLTVTSAQKNPTAFYLCASSPGGAGGRYEQYFGPGTRLTVT.

This chain links TRBV19 with TRBJ2-1; TRBD1 is a possible D gene (5 bases). CDR1 is LNHDA and CDR2 is SQIVND in the germline V gene (reference sequence). This CDR3 is 14 amino acids long. V lost 7 bases and J lost 3, with 13 bases in between. CDR3 sequence: CASNSGSIYNEQFF. CDR3 in DNA: TGTGCCAGTAACTCAGGGTCCATCTACAATGAGCAGTTCTTC.